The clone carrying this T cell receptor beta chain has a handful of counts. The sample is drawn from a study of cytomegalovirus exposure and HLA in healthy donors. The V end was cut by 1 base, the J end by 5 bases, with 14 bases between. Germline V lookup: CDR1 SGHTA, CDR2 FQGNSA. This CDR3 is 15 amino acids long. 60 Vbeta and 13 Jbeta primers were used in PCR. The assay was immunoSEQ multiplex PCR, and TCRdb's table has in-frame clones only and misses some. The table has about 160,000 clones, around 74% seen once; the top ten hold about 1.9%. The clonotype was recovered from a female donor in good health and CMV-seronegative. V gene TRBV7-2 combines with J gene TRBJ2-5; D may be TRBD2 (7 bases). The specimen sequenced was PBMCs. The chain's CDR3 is CASSLVRGAAETQYF. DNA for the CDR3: TGTGCCAGCAGCTTAGTTCGGGGGGCGGCGGAGACCCAGTACTTC.